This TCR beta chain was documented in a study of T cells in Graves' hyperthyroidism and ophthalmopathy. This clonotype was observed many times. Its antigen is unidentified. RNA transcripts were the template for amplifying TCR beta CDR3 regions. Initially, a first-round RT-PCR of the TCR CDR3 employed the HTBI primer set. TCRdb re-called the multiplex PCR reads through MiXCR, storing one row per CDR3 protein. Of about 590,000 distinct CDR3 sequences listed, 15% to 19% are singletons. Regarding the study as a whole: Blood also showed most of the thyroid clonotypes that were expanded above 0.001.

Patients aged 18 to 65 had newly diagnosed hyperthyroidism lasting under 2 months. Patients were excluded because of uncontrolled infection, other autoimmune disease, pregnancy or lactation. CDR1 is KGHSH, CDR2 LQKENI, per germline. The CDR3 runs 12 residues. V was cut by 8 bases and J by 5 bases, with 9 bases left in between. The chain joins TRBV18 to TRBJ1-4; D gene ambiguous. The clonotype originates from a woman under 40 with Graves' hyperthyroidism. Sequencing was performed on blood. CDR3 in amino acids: CASRARNEKLFF. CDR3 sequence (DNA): TGTGCCAGCCGGGCCAGAAATGAAAAACTGTTTTTT. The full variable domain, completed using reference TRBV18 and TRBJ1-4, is NAGVMQNPRHLVRRRGQEARLRCSPMKGHSHVYWYRQLPEEGLKFMVYLQKENIIDESGMPKERFSAEFPKEGPSILRIQQVVRGDSAAYFCASRARNEKLFFGSGTQLSVL.